Included here is one T cell receptor (beta chain) sequence, with context. Antigen specificity is unknown. The identical CDR3 is also encoded by other nucleotide sequences in the sample. PCR primers comprised 60 Vbeta and 13 Jbeta primers. Clones were read by immunoSEQ multiplex PCR, and TCRdb kept only the in-frame ones, dropping some. This sample has around 150,000 clones, with more than 70% found just once. This specimen comes from a study of cytomegalovirus exposure and HLA in healthy donors. On the study more broadly: Out of several hundred genotyped donors, less than 85% belonged to the Caucasian-associated ancestry cluster. General observations from the study: What TCR beta sequences reportedly achieved was accurate prediction of HLA-A and HLA-B alleles in most subjects. Reports described diagnosis of cytomegalovirus status by the classifier as highly specific and sensitive. Equally common other TCR beta chains were less clonally expanded than HLA-associated ones, a later analysis found.

The receptor was isolated from a male donor in good health and CMV-seronegative. The sample consisted of PBMCs.

CDR3 sequence (DNA): TGCGCCAGCAGATTAGGAACCGGGACAGGGGAGGCAAAACTGTTTTTT. It specifies CASRLGTGTGEAKLFF. The genes are TRBV5-1 and TRBJ1-4; 10 bases align to TRBD1. Germline CDR1 SGHRS, CDR2 YFSETQ. The ends lost 5 bases at V and 10 bases at J; junction bases unmatched: 14. CDR3 length equals 16 residues. The variable domain in full, completed from reference TRBV5-1 and TRBJ1-4, reads KAGVTQTPRYLIKTRGQQVTLSCSPISGHRSVSWYQQTPGQGLQFLFEYFSETQRNKGNFPGRFSGRQFSNSRSEMNVSTLELGDSALYLCASRLGTGTGEAKLFFGSGTQLSVL.